This T cell receptor beta chain was documented in a study of CD8 T cells in Susac syndrome. Study-wide points: In its TCR sequencing and HLA analysis, the study acknowledged that the number of individuals was relatively small.

Roughly 0.5 to 1 ug RNA was reverse transcribed with random hexamers. Across 54 Vbeta and 13 Jbeta, TCR beta CDR3 was amplified with immunoSEQ multiplex PCR. TCRdb independently ran MiXCR on the immunoSEQ multiplex PCR reads; one entry per CDR3 protein. The data hold about 300,000 distinct CDR3 sequences, with just over 90% observed a single time. This CDR3 is 16 amino acids long. V shed 2 bases and J shed 0 bases, with 14 bases lying between them. Germline assignment: CDR1 MNHEY and CDR2 SVGAGI. The authors negatively isolated CD8+ and CD4+ T cells and FACS-enriched TEMRA cells. Worth noting for this clonotype: Its antigen is not known.

Material: CD4+ T cells from PBMCs. The TCR originated in a human donor with multiple sclerosis. The chain is built from TRBV6-5 and TRBJ2-7; the D is unclear. DNA for the CDR3: TGTGCCAGCAGTTACGGCCGGCTTCCCTACTCCTACGAGCAGTACTTC. The encoded protein is CASSYGRLPYSYEQYF.